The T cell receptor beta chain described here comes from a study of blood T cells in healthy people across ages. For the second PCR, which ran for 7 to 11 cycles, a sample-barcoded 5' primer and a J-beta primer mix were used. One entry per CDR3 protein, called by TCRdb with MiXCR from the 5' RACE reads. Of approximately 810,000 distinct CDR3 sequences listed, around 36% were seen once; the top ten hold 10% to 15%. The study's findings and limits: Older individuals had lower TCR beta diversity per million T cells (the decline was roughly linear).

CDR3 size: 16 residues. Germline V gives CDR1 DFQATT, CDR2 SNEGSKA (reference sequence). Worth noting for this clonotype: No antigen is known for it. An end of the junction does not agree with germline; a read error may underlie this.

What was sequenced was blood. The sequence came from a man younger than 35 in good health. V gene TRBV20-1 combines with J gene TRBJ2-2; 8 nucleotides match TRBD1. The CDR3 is CSARGLRTGNTRELFF. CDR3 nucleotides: TGCAGTGCTAGAGGGCTCCGGACAGGGAACACCAGGGAGCTGTTTTTT.